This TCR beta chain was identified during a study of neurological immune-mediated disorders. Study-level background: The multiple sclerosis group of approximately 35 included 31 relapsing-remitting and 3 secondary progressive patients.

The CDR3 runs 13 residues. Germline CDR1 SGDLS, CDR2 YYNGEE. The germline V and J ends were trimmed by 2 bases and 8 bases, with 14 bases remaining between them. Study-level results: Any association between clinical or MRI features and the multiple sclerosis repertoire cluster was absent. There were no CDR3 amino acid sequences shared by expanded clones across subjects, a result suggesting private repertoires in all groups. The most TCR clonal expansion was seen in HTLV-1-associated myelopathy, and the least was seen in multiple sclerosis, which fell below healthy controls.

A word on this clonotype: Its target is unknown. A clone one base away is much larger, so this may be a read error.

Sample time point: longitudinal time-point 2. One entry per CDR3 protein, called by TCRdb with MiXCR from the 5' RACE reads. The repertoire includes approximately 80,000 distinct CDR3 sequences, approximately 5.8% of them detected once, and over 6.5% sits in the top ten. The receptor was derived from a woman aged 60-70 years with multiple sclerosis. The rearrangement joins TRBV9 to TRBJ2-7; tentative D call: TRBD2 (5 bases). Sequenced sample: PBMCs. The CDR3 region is CASSVIEGHKQYF. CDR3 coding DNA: TGTGCCAGCAGCGTCATTGAGGGCCACAAGCAGTACTTC.